This entry is about one T cell receptor beta chain. Its antigen is still unknown. The germline gives CDR1 SGHVS, CDR2 FQNEAQ. This CDR3 is built from 15 residues. The V and J ends lost 4 bases and 5 bases, in that order; junction bases with no gene match: 10. Sequencing used immunoSEQ multiplex PCR; TCRdb keeps in-frame clones, though not all of them. Of fewer than 50,000 clones in the sample, around 73% were seen once. The data belong to a study of early stage breast cancer tumors. General study points: Compared with adjacent normal breast, tumors showed about 2.5-fold denser, more clonal T cells.

V gene TRBV7-8 combines with J gene TRBJ2-7; 8 positions agree with TRBD2. The source material was blood. This sequence was found in a person in their fifties with breast cancer. DNA for the CDR3: TGTGCCAGCAGCTGGCGACCGGGGGGGCGGGACGAGCAGTACTTC. It codes for CASSWRPGGRDEQYF.